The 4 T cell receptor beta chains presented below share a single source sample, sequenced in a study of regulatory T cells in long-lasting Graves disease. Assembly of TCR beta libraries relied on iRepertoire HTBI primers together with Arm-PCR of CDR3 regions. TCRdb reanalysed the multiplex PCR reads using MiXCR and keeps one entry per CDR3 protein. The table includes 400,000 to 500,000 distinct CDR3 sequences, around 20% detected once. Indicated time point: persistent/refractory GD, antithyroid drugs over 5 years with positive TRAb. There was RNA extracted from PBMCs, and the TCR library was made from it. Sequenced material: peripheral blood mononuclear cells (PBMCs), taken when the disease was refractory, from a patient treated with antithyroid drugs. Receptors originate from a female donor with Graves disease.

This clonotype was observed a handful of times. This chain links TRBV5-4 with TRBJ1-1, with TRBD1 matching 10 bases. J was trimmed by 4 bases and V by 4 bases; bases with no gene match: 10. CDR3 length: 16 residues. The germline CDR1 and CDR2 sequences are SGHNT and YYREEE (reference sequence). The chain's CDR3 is CASSNPGQGLGTEAFF. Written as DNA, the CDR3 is TGTGCCAGCAGCAACCCGGGACAGGGGCTGGGCACTGAAGCTTTCTTT.

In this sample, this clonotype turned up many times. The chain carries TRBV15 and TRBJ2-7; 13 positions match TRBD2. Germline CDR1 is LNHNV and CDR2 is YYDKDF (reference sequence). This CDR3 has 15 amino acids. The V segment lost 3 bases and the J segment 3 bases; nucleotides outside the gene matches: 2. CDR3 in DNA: TGTGCCACCAGCAGGGGACTAGCGGGAAACTACGAGCAGTACTTC. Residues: CATSRGLAGNYEQYF.

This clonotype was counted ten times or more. CDR3 amino acids: CASTKDEDRPWGYTF. The CDR3 bases are TGTGCCAGCACCAAAGACGAGGACAGGCCGTGGGGCTACACCTTC. V is TRBV12-3 or TRBV12-4 and J is TRBJ1-2; 7 nucleotides match TRBD1. The V and J ends lost 7 bases and 8 bases, in that order; junction bases with no gene match: 16. There are 15 residues in the CDR3.

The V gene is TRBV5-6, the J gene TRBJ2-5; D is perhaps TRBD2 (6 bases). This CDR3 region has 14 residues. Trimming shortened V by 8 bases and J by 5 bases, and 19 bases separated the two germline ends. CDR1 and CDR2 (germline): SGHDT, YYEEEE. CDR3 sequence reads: CASTPGEGWETQYF. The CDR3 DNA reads TGTGCCAGTACTCCGGGAGAAGGGTGGGAGACCCAGTACTTC.